The clone carrying this T cell receptor beta chain was seen once. The antigen is not known. Every one of the donors was a Caucasian adult that lived in Nashville, Tennessee. CD45RA+ naive and CD45RA-negative memory subsets were separated from CD4+ cells. This sample was included in a study of shared clonotypes between healthy human individuals. General observations from the study: In contrast to clonotypes shared by all four donors, non-shared clonotypes had lower generation probabilities.

Clones were read by immunoSEQ multiplex PCR, and TCRdb kept only the in-frame ones, dropping some. Among 2 million to 2.5 million clones listed, 85% to 95% were seen once. The source is a man aged 18 to 30 in good health. Sequencing was done on a sample of naive CD4+ T cells sorted from blood. Stated subset: CD45RA+ positively selected.

Written as DNA, the CDR3 is TGTGCCAGTAGAGAGACTGAAGCTTTCTTT. Translating gives CASRETEAFF. The genes are TRBV19 and TRBJ1-1, with D hard to call. CDR3 length equals 10 residues. Trimming left V 6 bases short and J 5 bases short, with 4 bases between. CDR1 is LNHDA, CDR2 SQIVND, per germline (reference sequence).